At least ten counts were recorded for the clone carrying this T cell receptor (beta chain). PBMCs stored at -80 C, 2 million in total, were the source of the unsorted libraries. The data were obtained in a study of neurological immune-mediated disorders. The cDNA was produced through 5'RACE with 10-nucleotide random UMIs. TCRdb re-analysed the 5' RACE reads in MiXCR, keeping a single row per CDR3 protein. The sample records about 84,000 distinct CDR3 sequences, 10% to 13% being singletons. The CDR3 consists of 14 residues. The V gene lost 6 bases and the J gene lost 7 bases, with 16 bases spanning the gap. Germline V gives CDR1 SGHTA, CDR2 FQGNSA.

V gene TRBV7-2 combines with J gene TRBJ2-1; no firm D call. The source material was PBMCs. This clonotype originated in a man in his forties in good health. CDR3 loop: CASRAGPGSNEQFF. CDR3 DNA sequence: TGTGCCAGCAGAGCCGGACCAGGATCGAATGAGCAGTTCTTC.